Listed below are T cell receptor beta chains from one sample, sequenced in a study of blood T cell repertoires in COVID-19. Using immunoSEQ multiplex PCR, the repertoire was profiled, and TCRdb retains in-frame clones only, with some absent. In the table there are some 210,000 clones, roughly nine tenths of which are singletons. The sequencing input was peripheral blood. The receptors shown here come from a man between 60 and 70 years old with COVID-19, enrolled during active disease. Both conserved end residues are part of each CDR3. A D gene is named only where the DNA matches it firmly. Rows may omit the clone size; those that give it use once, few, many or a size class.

TGTGCTAGCAACGTAGGACTAGCGGGAAAGGAGTTCTTC CASNVGLAGKEFF TRBJ2-1 NA TRBV2 TRBD2 13
TGCGCCTGGAGAGTGAGGGGGTTGTCTGAAAAACTGTTTTTT CAWRVRGLSEKLFF TRBJ1-4 NA TRBV23-1 NA 14
TGTGCCAGCAGCCCACGAGATGGGCGTTTCCCGTACACCTTC CASSPRDGRFPYTF TRBJ1-2 NA TRBV7-9 NA 14
TGTGCCAGCAGCCCAGGGGACAGGGGAGGCCTCACCGACACTGAAGCTTTCTTT CASSPGDRGGLTDTEAFF TRBJ1-1 NA TRBV7-3 TRBD1 18
TGTGCCATCAGTGTGCTAGCGGGTGTCCATGAGCAGTTCTTC CAISVLAGVHEQFF TRBJ2-1 NA TRBV10-3 TRBD2 14
TGCGCCAGCAGCCTCCCCCGTCATGAGCAGTTCTTC CASSLPRHEQFF TRBJ2-1 NA TRBV5-1 NA 12
TGTGCCAGCAGTCCTCCGGGGGGGCCTCTTGGGGTCTACAATGAGCAGTTCTTC CASSPPGGPLGVYNEQFF TRBJ2-1 once TRBV28 TRBD2 18
TGTGCCAGTAGGCAAGACCGGGAGAACTATGGCTACACCTTC CASRQDRENYGYTF TRBJ1-2 NA TRBV19 NA 14
TGCAGCGTGCTAGAGCGGGGTGACGAGCAGTACTTC CSVLERGDEQYF TRBJ2-7 NA TRBV29-1 TRBD2 12
TGCGCCAGCAGCCATTCCGGGGGACAGCCGAAGAATTCACCCCTCCACTTT CASSHSGGQPKNSPLHF TRBJ1-6 NA TRBV4-1 TRBD1 17
TGCGCCAGCAGTCCTAGCGGGGGGGAAGAGACCCAGTACTTC CASSPSGGEETQYF TRBJ2-5 NA TRBV10-1 TRBD2 14
TGTGCCAGCAGTTTAGTCACTGTGTCGAGCAATCAGCCCCAGCATTTT CASSLVTVSSNQPQHF TRBJ1-5 NA TRBV28 NA 16
TGTGCCAGCAGCGTTGGTACAGGGCGTGTCTATGGCTACACCTTC CASSVGTGRVYGYTF TRBJ1-2 once TRBV9 NA 15
TGTGCCAGCTCACCCACTAGCGGGGGCTACGAGCAGTACTTC CASSPTSGGYEQYF TRBJ2-7 NA TRBV18 TRBD2 14
TGTGCCAGCAGCTCCCCGGGACACCGCAGCTACACCTTC CASSSPGHRSYTF TRBJ1-2 NA TRBV7-9 NA 13
TGTGCCAGTAGTATCCGGGGGGCCGGGGAGACCCAGTACTTC CASSIRGAGETQYF TRBJ2-5 NA TRBV19 NA 14
TGTGCCAGCAGCGCCACAGGGATTAATTCACCCCTCCACTTT CASSATGINSPLHF TRBJ1-6 NA TRBV2 NA 14
TGTGCCAGCAGTTTATCCTCCACAGATAGCAATCAGCCCCAGCATTTT CASSLSSTDSNQPQHF TRBJ1-5 NA TRBV28 NA 16
TGTGCCAGCAGTGATGCTAGGACAGGGCTGGCACCCCTCCACTTT CASSDARTGLAPLHF TRBJ1-6 NA TRBV25-1 TRBD1 15
TGTGCCACCAGCGGGGCAATGCGGTTCCCCACAGATACGCAGTATTTT CATSGAMRFPTDTQYF TRBJ2-3 NA TRBV15 NA 16
TGTGCCAGCAGCTTAGCGGTGGTCGGGCGACTAGCGGGAAGGCAGACCCAGTACTTC CASSLAVVGRLAGRQTQYF TRBJ2-5 NA TRBV7-2 TRBD2 19
TGTGCCAGCAGCTTAGAGCCGGGGGGCAAAAACATTCAGTACTTC CASSLEPGGKNIQYF TRBJ2-4 NA TRBV7-8 TRBD2 15
TGTGCCAGCAGTTTTCCGGGCGGGAGGAGTTCCTACGAGCAGTACTTC CASSFPGGRSSYEQYF TRBJ2-7 NA TRBV28 TRBD2 16
TGCGCCAGCAGCCACGACAGAGGAGGCTACACCTTC CASSHDRGGYTF TRBJ1-2 NA TRBV5-1 NA 12
TGTGCCAGCAGCCCAAACACCGGGGAGCTGTTTTTT CASSPNTGELFF TRBJ2-2 NA TRBV7-3 NA 12
TGCGCCAGCAGTGAGTCGAACAGTGGGGCTTTCTTT CASSESNSGAFF TRBJ1-1 NA TRBV10-1 NA 12
TGTGCCAGCAGCCCCTTAGGACAGGGGTGGGTTGGCTACACCTTC CASSPLGQGWVGYTF TRBJ1-2 NA TRBV14 TRBD1 15
TGTGCCAGCAGTTCATCCGGGACAGGTTACGAGCAGTACTTC CASSSSGTGYEQYF TRBJ2-7 NA TRBV27 TRBD1 14
TGTGCCAGTAGTACTCGGGACAGGGGCGCGGGAACTGAAGCTTTCTTT CASSTRDRGAGTEAFF TRBJ1-1 NA TRBV19 TRBD1 16
TGTGCCAGCAGCTTAGCGCGGCGGCTAGCGGGCACCGGGGAGCTGTTTTTT CASSLARRLAGTGELFF TRBJ2-2 few TRBV7-8 TRBD2 17
TGCGCCAGCAGCATGGGACAGGGTGGAGATACGCAGTATTTT CASSMGQGGDTQYF TRBJ2-3 NA TRBV5-1 TRBD1 14
TGTGCCAGCAGTTACGACAGGGGGATGAATGAGCAGTTCTTC CASSYDRGMNEQFF TRBJ2-1 NA TRBV6-5 TRBD1 14
TGTGCCAGCAGCCCGGGAGGACAGATGAATCAGCCCCAGCATTTT CASSPGGQMNQPQHF TRBJ1-5 NA TRBV3-1/TRBV3-2 NA 15
TGTGCCAGCAGTTACTCGGTTCCTAGCGGGGCCTACGAGCAGTACTTC CASSYSVPSGAYEQYF TRBJ2-7 NA TRBV6-6 TRBD2 16
TGCGCCAGCAGCTTTGGTAGCGGGTCTTCCTACGAGCAGTACTTC CASSFGSGSSYEQYF TRBJ2-7 NA TRBV5-1 TRBD2 15
TGTGCCAGTAGTATCTTATCAGGGAACTATGGCTACACCTTC CASSILSGNYGYTF TRBJ1-2 NA TRBV19 NA 14
TGTGCCAACTCCTTAAGCGGGGACGTCTATGGCTACACCTTC CANSLSGDVYGYTF TRBJ1-2 NA TRBV6-6 NA 14
TGTGCCAGCAGTTTCCACAGGGGCCCTAATGAAAAACTGTTTTTT CASSFHRGPNEKLFF TRBJ1-4 NA TRBV6-6 TRBD1 15
TGTGCCAGCAGCTTTTCCGACGGGGGTACCTACGAGCAGTACTTC CASSFSDGGTYEQYF TRBJ2-7 NA TRBV7-2 NA 15
TGTGCCAGCAGCCAGGCAGGAGGGGAGTACTTC CASSQAGGEYF TRBJ2-5 NA TRBV3-1/TRBV3-2 NA 11
TGCGCCAGCAGCCCCCAAAACAGGGGGCACAATGAGCAGTTCTTC CASSPQNRGHNEQFF TRBJ2-1 NA TRBV5-1 TRBD1 15
TGTGCCAGTAGTCGGGATACCTACGATGAAAAACTGTTTTTT CASSRDTYDEKLFF TRBJ1-4 NA TRBV19 NA 14
TGTGCCAGCTCCCCCTCACAGGGTTTCCACGAGCAGTACTTC CASSPSQGFHEQYF TRBJ2-7 NA TRBV18 NA 14
TGTGCCAGCAGTGAAGCGCTAGTGACTAATGAAAAACTGTTTTTT CASSEALVTNEKLFF TRBJ1-4 NA TRBV6-1 NA 15
TGTGCCAGCAGCTTATTGGCCTTGTCGTCCTACGAGCAGTACTTC CASSLLALSSYEQYF TRBJ2-7 NA TRBV7-2 NA 15
TGTGCCAGCAGTACCCAAGCGGGGGGATCCGGGGAGCTGTTTTTT CASSTQAGGSGELFF TRBJ2-2 NA TRBV2 TRBD2 15
TGTGCCAGTGCTCTAGTCGTTAAGACCGGGGAGCTGTTTTTT CASALVVKTGELFF TRBJ2-2 NA TRBV19 NA 14
TGCAGTGCTAACAGGGGGCCCGAGCAGTACTTC CSANRGPEQYF TRBJ2-7 NA TRBV20-1 TRBD1 11
TGTGCCAGCAGCTTATTGGCGACAGGGGGCTTTCAGCCCCAGCATTTT CASSLLATGGFQPQHF TRBJ1-5 NA TRBV7-8 TRBD1 16